This TCR beta chain was sequenced during a study of CD8+CD57+ T cells in acquired aplastic anemia. The length of the CDR3 is 14 residues. The germline CDR1 and CDR2 sequences are SGDLS and YYNGEE. V lost 0 bases and J 7 bases, leaving 10 bases between the germline ends. The TCR beta profiling, which covered VDJ combination and CDR3 sequence, was carried out using genomic DNA as the template. TCRdb re-analysed the reads in MiXCR, keeping a single row per CDR3 protein. The table shows just over 450,000 distinct CDR3 sequences, with around 33% occurring only once. A word on this clonotype: Its matching antigen is unknown.

Findings and caveats of the study: Patients and controls had CD8+ Simpson's diversity values that were not significantly distinct. A set of 25 to 35 CD8+ CDR3 sequences was shared between patients and controls, and these sequences appeared highly expressed in patients.

For sequencing, patients were chosen who had shown expansion of CD8+CD57+ cells by flow cytometry. The chain joins TRBV9 to TRBJ2-2; D might be TRBD2 (5 bases). The sequence came from a human donor with aplastic anemia. Sequenced input: sorted CD4+, CD8+, or CD8+CD57+ T cells (not recorded which) from PBMCs. This chain's CDR3 is CASSVAEGFGELFF. The CDR3 region has the DNA TGTGCCAGCAGCGTAGCTGAGGGATTCGGGGAGCTGTTTTTT.